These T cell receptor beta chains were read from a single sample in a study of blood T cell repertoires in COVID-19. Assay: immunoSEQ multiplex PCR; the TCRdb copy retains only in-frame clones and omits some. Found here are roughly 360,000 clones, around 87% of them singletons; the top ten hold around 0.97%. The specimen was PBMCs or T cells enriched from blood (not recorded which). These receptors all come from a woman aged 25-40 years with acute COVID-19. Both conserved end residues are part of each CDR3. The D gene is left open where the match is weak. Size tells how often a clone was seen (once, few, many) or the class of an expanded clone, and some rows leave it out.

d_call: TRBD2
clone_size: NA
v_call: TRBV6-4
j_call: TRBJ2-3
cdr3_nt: TGTGCCAGCAGTGACCGGACTAGCGGGGGGGCAGATACGCAGTATTTT
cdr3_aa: CASSDRTSGGADTQYF

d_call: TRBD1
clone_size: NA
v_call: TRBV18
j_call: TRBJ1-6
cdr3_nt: TGTGCCAGCTCACCATCGGGACAGGGATCACCCCTCCACTTT
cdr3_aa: CASSPSGQGSPLHF

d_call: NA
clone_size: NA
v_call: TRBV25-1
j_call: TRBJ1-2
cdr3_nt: TGTGCCAGCAGTCCACCAGGGGAGTTCTCTATTGACTACACCTTC
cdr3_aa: CASSPPGEFSIDYTF

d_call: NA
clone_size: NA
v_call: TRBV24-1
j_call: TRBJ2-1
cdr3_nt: TGTGCCACCAGTGAAGCGAAGAAAAATGAGCAGTTCTTC
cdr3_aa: CATSEAKKNEQFF

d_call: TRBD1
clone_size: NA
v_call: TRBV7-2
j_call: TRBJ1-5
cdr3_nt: TGTGCCAGCCGACAGGGGAGGAATCAGCCCCAGCATTTT
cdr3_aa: CASRQGRNQPQHF

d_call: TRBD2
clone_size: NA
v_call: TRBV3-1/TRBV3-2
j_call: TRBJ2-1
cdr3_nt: TGTGCCAGCAGCCAAGTTTTGGGGGGGATCGGTGAGCAGTTCTTC
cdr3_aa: CASSQVLGGIGEQFF

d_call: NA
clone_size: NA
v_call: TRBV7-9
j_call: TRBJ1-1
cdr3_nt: TGTGCCAGCAGCTTCGGGGGATCTGAAGCTTTCTTT
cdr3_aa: CASSFGGSEAFF

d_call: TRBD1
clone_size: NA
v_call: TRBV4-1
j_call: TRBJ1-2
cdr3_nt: TGCGCCAGCAGCCAGGCGGACAGGAACTATGGCTACACCTTC
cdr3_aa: CASSQADRNYGYTF

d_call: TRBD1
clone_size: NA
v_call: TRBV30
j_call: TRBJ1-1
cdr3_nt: TGTGCCTGGAGACAAGCAGGGGGGAATAGGGCTTTCTTT
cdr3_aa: CAWRQAGGNRAFF

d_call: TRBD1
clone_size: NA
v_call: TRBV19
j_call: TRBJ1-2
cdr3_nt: TGTGCCAGTAGTAACCCGGACAGGGCGGTAGGCTATGGCTACACCTTC
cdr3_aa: CASSNPDRAVGYGYTF

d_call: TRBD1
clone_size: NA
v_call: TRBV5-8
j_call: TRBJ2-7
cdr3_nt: TGTGCCAGCACCGGGACAGGGGGACTCTACGAGCAGTACTTC
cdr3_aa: CASTGTGGLYEQYF

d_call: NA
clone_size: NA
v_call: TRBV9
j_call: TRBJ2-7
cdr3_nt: TGTGCCAGCAGCTTTCAACAGGGAATCGGCGGCGAGCAGTACTTC
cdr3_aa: CASSFQQGIGGEQYF

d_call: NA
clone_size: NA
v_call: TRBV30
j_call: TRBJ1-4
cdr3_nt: TGTGCCTGGAGTCCAGGGGAAAAACTGTTTTTT
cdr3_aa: CAWSPGEKLFF

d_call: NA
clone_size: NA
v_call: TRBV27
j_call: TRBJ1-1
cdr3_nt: TGTGCCAGCAGTCTGGGGGGGGTCACTGAAGCTTTCTTT
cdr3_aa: CASSLGGVTEAFF

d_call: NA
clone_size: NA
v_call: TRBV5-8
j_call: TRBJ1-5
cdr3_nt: TGTGCCAGCAGAGAATTCGACCAGGGGCCCCAGCATTTT
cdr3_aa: CASREFDQGPQHF

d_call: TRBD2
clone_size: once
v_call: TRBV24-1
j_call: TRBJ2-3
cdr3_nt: TGTGCCACCAGCTCGGCTAGCGGCGCGGATACGCAGTATTTT
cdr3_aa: CATSSASGADTQYF

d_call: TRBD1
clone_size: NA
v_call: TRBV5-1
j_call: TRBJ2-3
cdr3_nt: TGCGCCAGCAGCCCTCGGGACAGTATCACAGATACGCAGTATTTT
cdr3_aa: CASSPRDSITDTQYF

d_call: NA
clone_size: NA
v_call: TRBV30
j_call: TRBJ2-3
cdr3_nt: TGTGCCTGGAGTCCCGGGGGGCTAACAGATACGCAGTATTTT
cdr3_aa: CAWSPGGLTDTQYF